This T cell receptor beta chain was retrieved from a study of cytomegalovirus exposure and HLA in healthy donors. Primers: 60 Vbeta forward and 13 Jbeta reverse. Some clones are missing from TCRdb's copy, which holds only in-frame ones; the method was immunoSEQ multiplex PCR. In the table there are about 110,000 clones, roughly 70% of which are singletons. CDR1 is LNHDA, CDR2 SQIVND, per germline (reference sequence). This CDR3 is built from 14 residues. V was pared by 3 bases and J by 6 bases, with 12 bases between. The source is a woman in her twenties or thirties in good health and CMV-seronegative. The gene calls are TRBV19 and TRBJ1-5; tentative D call: TRBD1 (5 bases). The source material was PBMCs. The CDR3, as DNA: TGTGCCAGTAGTATGAGCAGGGTTGGTCAGCCCCAGCATTTT. Its translation is CASSMSRVGQPQHF.